Described below is a single TCR beta chain sequence and its context. The data stem from a study of blood T cell repertoires in COVID-19. On the study more broadly: Nucleic acid was either cDNA or gDNA, and it came from T cells, B-cell-depleted T cells, or PBMCs.

The CDR3 runs to 18 residues. Trimming shortened V by 6 bases and J by 2 bases, and 25 bases separated the two germline ends. In germline, CDR1 is SGHNT, CDR2 YYREEE (reference sequence). Profiling relied on immunoSEQ multiplex PCR, and the TCRdb table lists in-frame clones only, not all of them. The sample carries 200,000 or so clones, around 90% recorded once. Sequencing was carried out using PBMCs or T cells enriched from blood (not recorded which). The sequence derives from a man between 25 and 39 years old who had recovered from COVID-19. The chain uses TRBV5-4 and TRBJ2-3; D gene ambiguous. CDR3 protein: CASTPLPREKRVTDTQYF. The CDR3, as DNA: TGTGCCAGCACCCCCCTCCCGCGAGAGAAGCGTGTCACAGATACGCAGTATTTT.